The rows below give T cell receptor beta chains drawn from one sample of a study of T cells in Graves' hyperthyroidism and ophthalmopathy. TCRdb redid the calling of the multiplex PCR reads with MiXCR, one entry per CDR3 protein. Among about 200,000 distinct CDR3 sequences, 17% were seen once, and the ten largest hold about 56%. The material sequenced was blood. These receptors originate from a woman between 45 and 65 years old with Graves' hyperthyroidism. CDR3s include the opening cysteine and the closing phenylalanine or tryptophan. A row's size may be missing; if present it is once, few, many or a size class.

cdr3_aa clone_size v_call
CASRHAAREGPYNEQFF - TRBV11-3
CACGNQPQHF many TRBV30
CAWSPNTGTAYEQYF - TRBV30
CASTLNRGSEAFF many TRBV19
CASSDSSSDGYTF many TRBV6-4
CASSSPSSGRTGELFF - TRBV6-6
CSARDEDPINTEAFF many TRBV20-1
CASSRVDSGYQETQYF - TRBV4-2
CSARDPQEQIQPQHF - TRBV20-1
CASSQETGLGYGYTF many TRBV4-2
CSVEIRDRNTEAFF - TRBV29-1
CASSISDTQYF once TRBV19
CASSDTGTGNTEAFF few TRBV11-2
CSAKSRDIHSSGANVLTF - TRBV20-1
CASGPVGSGRNEQYF - TRBV28
CASSRSLRGDGYTF - TRBV27
CASSSELYSNQPQHF - TRBV27
CASDGSNQPQHF many TRBV6-1
CASSSWTGGNEKLFF few TRBV5-1
CASSLLVRRDSAYEQYF many TRBV11-3
CATSDQNTGELFF - TRBV24-1
CASSSLRSSGDPTDTQYF many TRBV12-3/TRBV12-4
CASSLGRGRAREQYF - TRBV13
CASSPSGAYSNQPQHF once TRBV5-6
CAWSGTINEQFF many TRBV30
CASSWDRRYEQYF once TRBV7-2
CASRDQGPNEKLFF many TRBV12-3/TRBV12-4
CASSPARGWETQYF - TRBV6-1
CASSLGALQGSTDTQYF many TRBV7-9
CSVAQGQGINQPQHF - TRBV29-1
CASSAEREPTMTTF - TRBV2
CASSGGQGNTEAFF many TRBV5-1
CATREDKRGTGELFF many TRBV24-1
CASCRDRANYGYTF many TRBV2
CASSERSLAGGYEQYF - TRBV25-1
CASSSTGQGGNSPLHF many TRBV11-2
CASSAEFEAPLHF few TRBV6-4
CASSSTGLAGVEQFF many TRBV7-3
CSVEVDTGELFF - TRBV29-1
CASSLGTDQETQYF few TRBV5-1
CSASLGGVKNIQYF few TRBV20-1
CASSQAIVYEQYF - TRBV4-1
CASSTGLAGAGEQYF few TRBV18
CASSLGTGISYEQYF many TRBV5-1
CASSSPGLAGVIYNEQFF many TRBV7-9
CASSLFPSYNEQFF - TRBV11-2
CASSPQSRTGGGYTF many TRBV2
CASSPPAAEGNQPQHF many TRBV18
CASSFNSRGYNQQFF - TRBV28
CASTPGGVLDTQYF few TRBV5-1
CSSIGGENYGYTF - TRBV29-1
CASSYDQMNTEAFF many TRBV6-6
CASSLSATYNEQFF many TRBV28
CASSLAASGSSTDTQYF many TRBV7-9
CASSLTGTGNTEAFF - TRBV7-6
CASSFPLAGGGETQYF many TRBV27
CASSEGENRGRVRTQYF many TRBV6-1
CVTSRAWVTGQDNYGYTF once TRBV15
CASSGPGQLYNEQFF few TRBV2
CASSNTGHLNSPLHF few TRBV6-1